Listed here are 24 T cell receptor beta chains from one sample, sequenced in a study of cytomegalovirus exposure and HLA in healthy donors. It was with 60 Vbeta and 13 Jbeta primers that the PCR ran. Profiled with immunoSEQ multiplex PCR; TCRdb holds only in-frame clones, not every one. The sample lists 200,000 or so clones; more than 75% were seen once. The material sequenced was PBMCs. These receptor sequences come from a middle-aged woman in good health and CMV-seronegative.

This rearrangement joins TRBV5-1 to TRBJ2-4, with TRBD1 matching over 8 bases. In germline, CDR1 is SGHRS, CDR2 YFSETQ. This CDR3 comprises 15 residues. V lost 0 bases, J lost 2 bases, and 1 base stayed unmatched. The CDR3 is CASSLGQGTKNIQYF. CDR3 coding DNA: TGCGCCAGCAGCTTGGGACAGGGGACCAAAAACATTCAGTACTTC.

The chain uses TRBV2 and TRBJ1-2, with 7 bases that match TRBD1. There are 15 residues in the CDR3. CDR1 and CDR2 (germline): SNHLY, FYNNEI. After removal of 6 bases from V and 4 bases from J, the junction contained 11 bases not matched to a gene. This chain's CDR3 is CASRRDSPQIYGYTF. CDR3 nucleotide sequence: TGTGCCAGCAGGAGGGACAGCCCGCAGATCTATGGCTACACCTTC.

The chain couples TRBV11-2 to TRBJ2-7; the D gene is possibly TRBD2 (6 bases). Trimming removed 5 bases from V and 7 bases from J, with 21 bases in between. CDR3 size: 15 residues. Germline V lookup: CDR1 SGHAT, CDR2 FQNNGV. CDR3 amino acids: CASSQVHGGSGEQYF. CDR3 sequence (DNA): TGTGCCAGCAGCCAGGTCCACGGGGGATCGGGTGAGCAGTACTTC.

This clone has just one count. This chain uses TRBV5-4 with TRBJ1-6; the D is unclear. From germline, CDR1 is SGHNT and CDR2 YYREEE (reference sequence). The CDR3 spans 15 residues. V shed 0 bases and J shed 4 bases, with 8 bases lying between them. CDR3 residues: CASSLVGPYNSPLHF. CDR3 bases: TGTGCCAGCAGCTTGGTGGGCCCGTATAATTCACCCCTCCACTTT.

J is TRBJ2-2 and V is TRBV29-1; TRBD2 might be the D (8 bases). Germline V gives CDR1 SQVTM, CDR2 ANQGSEA. CDR3 length equals 16 residues. V was trimmed by 3 bases and J by 4 bases, leaving 18 bases between them. For the CDR3, the DNA is TGCAGCGTTGAGACGAGGGGGCTAGCGGGCACCGGGGAGCTGTTTTTT. It translates to CSVETRGLAGTGELFF.

The CDR3 region is CASSPGTDTQYF. For the CDR3, the DNA is TGTGCCAGCAGTCCCGGCACAGATACGCAGTATTTT. V gene TRBV27 combines with J gene TRBJ2-3; D is undetermined. The length of the CDR3 is 12 residues. The V gene lost 5 bases and the J gene lost 1 base, with 4 bases spanning the gap. The germline V gene encodes CDR1 MNHEY and CDR2 SMNVEV (reference sequence).

The chain recombines TRBV29-1 with TRBJ2-3; D perhaps matches TRBD1 (5 bases). CDR3 length equals 12 residues. V shed 7 bases and J shed 4 bases, with 12 bases lying between them. From germline, CDR1 is SQVTM and CDR2 ANQGSEA. CDR3 in amino acids: CSAQGSADTQYF. In nucleotides, the CDR3 is TGCAGCGCCCAGGGAAGCGCAGATACGCAGTATTTT.

The chain employs TRBV18 and TRBJ2-3; 7 bases match TRBD1. CDR1 and CDR2 from the germline V gene are KGHSH and LQKENI. J lost 11 bases, V lost 8 bases, and 16 bases had no gene match. The CDR3 loop spans 14 amino acids. The DNA for the CDR3 is TGTGCCAGCGCAACCCGAACCGGGACAGAGAGGCAGTATTTT. It encodes CASATRTGTERQYF.

This chain links TRBV7-8 with TRBJ1-4, with 10 bases aligning to TRBD1. The CDR3 extends over 16 amino acids. V was pared by 3 bases and J by 3 bases, with 4 bases of the junction left unmatched. Germline CDR1 and CDR2: SGHVS and FQNEAQ. The CDR3 sequence is CASSLTGGVANEKLFF. CDR3 bases: TGTGCCAGCAGCTTGACAGGGGGCGTCGCTAATGAAAAACTGTTTTTT.

The chain has TRBV10-3 and TRBJ2-1; 10 bases are shared with TRBD2. V lost 0 bases to trimming and J lost 9 bases; unmatched junction nucleotides: 11. The germline CDR1 and CDR2 sequences are ENHRY and SYGVKD. The CDR3 extends over 17 amino acids. The CDR3 here is CAISESGLATVGVEQFF. The CDR3 region has the DNA TGTGCCATCAGTGAGTCGGGACTAGCGACCGTCGGTGTTGAGCAGTTCTTC.

CDR3 region: CASSLSAIGSYNEQFF. CDR3 sequence (DNA): TGCGCCAGCAGCTTGTCAGCGATAGGATCCTACAATGAGCAGTTCTTC. The chain links TRBV5-1 to TRBJ2-1, with no clear D. Looked up from germline, CDR1 is SGHRS and CDR2 is YFSETQ. Trimming left V 1 base short and J 1 base short, with 12 bases between. The CDR3 is made up of 16 amino acids.

The rearrangement joins TRBV6-1 to TRBJ1-3; D call uncertain. Trimming removed 7 bases from V and 2 bases from J, with 12 bases in between. The CDR3 spans 14 residues. Germline V gene sequence: CDR1 MNHNS, CDR2 SASEGT. Here the CDR3 reads CASTELWTGNTIYF. In DNA, the CDR3 is TGTGCCAGCACCGAACTATGGACTGGAAACACCATATATTTT.

Only a few counts were recorded for this clone. The V call is TRBV20-1, the J call TRBJ2-4; 9 bases map to TRBD2. Trimming took 8 bases from V and 7 from J; bases not matched to a gene: 3. The CDR3 runs 11 residues. CDR1 is DFQATT and CDR2 is SNEGSKA in the germline V gene (reference sequence). The CDR3 spells CSTTSGNIQYF. The DNA for the CDR3 is TGCAGTACAACTAGCGGGAACATTCAGTACTTC.

The gene calls are TRBV11-2 and TRBJ1-3; TRBD1 is a possible D gene (6 bases). The CDR3 covers 17 residues. CDR1 and CDR2 (germline): SGHAT, FQNNGV. Trimming took off 2 bases at V and 1 base at J, with 15 bases between the two ends. CDR3 sequence: CASSLISRGRSGNTIYF. As DNA, the CDR3 is TGTGCCAGCAGCTTAATCTCCAGGGGAAGGTCTGGAAACACCATATATTTT.

The count of this clone is one. The chain's CDR3 is CASSDVRDRRETQYF. Here the CDR3 DNA reads TGTGCCAGCAGTGATGTCAGGGACAGAAGAGAGACCCAGTACTTC. V usage is TRBV2 and J usage is TRBJ2-5, with 7 bases fitting TRBD1. Germline CDR1 is SNHLY and CDR2 is FYNNEI. The V and J ends lost 3 bases and 4 bases, in that order; junction bases with no gene match: 8. The length of the CDR3 is 15 residues. Full variable domain (missing parts from reference TRBV2 and TRBJ2-5): EPEVTQTPSHQVTQMGQEVILRCVPISNHLYFYWYRQILGQKVEFLVSFYNNEISEKSEIFDDQFSVERPDGSNFTLKIRSTKLEDSAMYFCASSDVRDRRETQYFGPGTRLLVL.

The rearrangement joins TRBV4-1 to TRBJ1-2; the match to TRBD1 covers 7 bases. Trimming removed 4 bases from V and 3 bases from J; junction bases left unmatched: 2. Looked up from germline, CDR1 is MGHRA and CDR2 is YSYEKL. This CDR3 region has 13 residues. CDR3 region: CASSPGQYYGYTF. CDR3 DNA sequence: TGCGCCAGCAGCCCGGGACAGTACTATGGCTACACCTTC.

This rearrangement joins TRBV5-1 to TRBJ2-1; possibly TRBD2 for D (7 bases). Per the germline V gene, CDR1 is SGHRS and CDR2 is YFSETQ. The CDR3 extends over 16 amino acids. Between the trimmed V and J ends, which lost 0 bases and 3 bases, there was a span of 13 bases. The CDR3 DNA follows: TGCGCCAGCAGCTTGGATGGGGGAGGGGGCTACAATGAGCAGTTCTTC. Amino acids: CASSLDGGGGYNEQFF. Filled out from reference TRBV5-1 and TRBJ2-1, the complete variable domain reads KAGVTQTPRYLIKTRGQQVTLSCSPISGHRSVSWYQQTPGQGLQFLFEYFSETQRNKGNFPGRFSGRQFSNSRSEMNVSTLELGDSALYLCASSLDGGGGYNEQFFGPGTRLTVL.

The chain links TRBV28 to TRBJ1-2, with 10 bases that match TRBD1. The CDR3 is 16 amino acids. From germline, CDR1 is MDHEN and CDR2 SYDVKM. The junction had 9 bases not matched to a gene; V was cut back by 4 bases and J by 4 bases. The CDR3 sequence is CASSSRQGALLYGYTF. For the CDR3, the DNA is TGTGCCAGCAGTTCCCGACAGGGGGCCCTCCTCTATGGCTACACCTTC.

The rearrangement uses TRBV18 and TRBJ2-7; 8 bases align to TRBD2. There are 14 residues in the CDR3. CDR1 and CDR2 from the germline V gene are KGHSH and LQKENI. Trimming took 4 bases from V and 1 from J; bases not matched to a gene: 3. The CDR3 reads CASSLSGKSYEQYF. DNA of the CDR3: TGTGCCAGCTCACTTAGCGGGAAGTCCTACGAGCAGTACTTC. Using reference TRBV18 and TRBJ2-7 for the parts outside the CDR3, the full variable domain is NAGVMQNPRHLVRRRGQEARLRCSPMKGHSHVYWYRQLPEEGLKFMVYLQKENIIDESGMPKERFSAEFPKEGPSILRIQQVVRGDSAAYFCASSLSGKSYEQYFGPGTRLTVT.

The chain uses TRBV19 and TRBJ2-7, with D possibly TRBD2 on 6 matching bases. The V gene lost 3 bases and the J gene lost 1 base, with 10 bases spanning the gap. This CDR3 is 14 amino acids long. CDR1 and CDR2 (germline): LNHDA, SQIVND (reference sequence). For the CDR3, the DNA is TGTGCCAGTAGTATCTGGGACTCATCCTACGAGCAGTACTTC. Encoded protein: CASSIWDSSYEQYF.

The chain joins TRBV4-2 to TRBJ2-3, with a tentative D call TRBD2 (5 bases). The CDR3 extends over 16 amino acids. Trimming pared 4 bases from V and 5 bases from J, leaving 19 bases between. From germline, CDR1 is LGHNA and CDR2 YNFKEQ. CDR3 in DNA: TGTGCCAGCAGCCCGAGGCTAGCCGGACCGCGAGATACGCAGTATTTT. This translates into CASSPRLAGPRDTQYF.

V usage is TRBV2 and J usage is TRBJ2-7; weak D call: TRBD1 (5 bases). The germline V gene has CDR1 SNHLY and CDR2 FYNNEI. Trimming removed 6 bases from V and 5 bases from J, with 8 bases in between. This CDR3 has 11 residues. The CDR3: CASRGRHEQYF. CDR3 sequence (DNA): TGTGCCAGCAGGGGGCGTCACGAGCAGTACTTC.

This clone was recorded once. The chain has TRBV18 and TRBJ2-7; D might be TRBD1 (6 bases). Trimming removed 2 bases from V and 4 bases from J, with 12 bases in between. The V gene's germline CDR1 is KGHSH and CDR2 LQKENI. This CDR3 is 14 amino acids long. The CDR3 region has the DNA TGTGCCAGCTCACCAACGAGAGGACAGTACGAGCAGTACTTC. Its protein is CASSPTRGQYEQYF. The whole variable domain, filled in from reference TRBV18 and TRBJ2-7, reads NAGVMQNPRHLVRRRGQEARLRCSPMKGHSHVYWYRQLPEEGLKFMVYLQKENIIDESGMPKERFSAEFPKEGPSILRIQQVVRGDSAAYFCASSPTRGQYEQYFGPGTRLTVT.

The chain carries TRBV2 and TRBJ2-2; 9 bases are a match to TRBD2. CDR3 length: 14 amino acids. CDR1 is SNHLY and CDR2 is FYNNEI in the germline V gene. Germline trimming cut 10 bases from V and 7 bases from J; bases unmatched to any gene: 10. The CDR3: CATAGGRALGELFF. The CDR3 bases are TGTGCCACGGCCGGCGGGAGGGCCCTCGGGGAGCTGTTTTTT.